This T cell receptor beta chain comes out of a study of memory CD4+ T cells and cytomegalovirus serostatus. Profiling relied on immunoSEQ multiplex PCR, and the TCRdb table lists in-frame clones only, not all of them. The sample includes 85,000 to 100,000 clones, 80% of them seen just once. There are 15 residues in the CDR3. The germline V gene has CDR1 LNHNV and CDR2 YYDKDF (reference sequence). V dropped 0 bases and J dropped 4 bases, with 9 bases sitting between them. Single viable CD3+CD4+CD8-CD45RO+ cells were sorted as the memory CD4+ T cells. The sequenced material came from memory CD4+ T cells from blood. The chain is built from TRBV15 and TRBJ1-4; D remains unclear. This sequence was found in an adult in good health and CMV-seropositive. In DNA, the CDR3 is TGTGCCACCAGCAGAGATCTCGGTGGTAATGAAAAACTGTTTTTT. Its translation: CATSRDLGGNEKLFF.